This T cell receptor (beta chain) emerged from a study of Tregs in tolerant kidney transplant recipients. The table lists this clone with a few counts. Its antigen is not known. The nonmyeloablative bone marrow transplants came from related graft donors, with transient mixed chimerism. Per germline, CDR1 SGHVS and CDR2 FNYEAQ. V shed 1 base and J shed 2 bases, with 15 bases lying between them. The CDR3 length is 17 residues. Profiled with immunoSEQ multiplex PCR; TCRdb holds only in-frame clones, not every one. The sample lists tens of thousands of clones, around 87% occurring once. Broader study findings: Antigen-driven expansion was suggested because donor-specific Tregs expanded more than all Tregs in tolerant patients.

This rearrangement joins TRBV7-6 to TRBJ1-3; D possibly corresponds to TRBD1 (5 bases). Sequenced material: CD4+ T cells from blood (PBMCs), taken 6 months after the transplant. This clonotype was sampled from a human patient who received a combined kidney and bone marrow transplant. Some T cells may have originated in the graft donor. The CDR3 region is CASSLGVRGGPGNTIYF. CDR3 in DNA: TGTGCCAGCAGCTTAGGCGTGCGGGGCGGCCCTGGAAACACCATATATTTT.